The rows below give T cell receptor beta chains drawn from one sample of a study of OX40 agonist ivuxolimab in advanced cancers. The repertoire was sequenced with immunoSEQ multiplex PCR; TCRdb's copy has only in-frame clones and lacks some. The data show about 79,000 clones, 90% seen once. Sequenced here: CD4+ or CD8+ T cells sorted from blood, sampled in a trial of the OX40 agonist ivuxolimab. The origin of the receptors is an adult with an advanced solid tumor such as melanoma, head and neck, liver or kidney cancer. Both conserved end residues are part of each CDR3. Fields, in order: J gene, D gene, V gene, clone size, CDR3 protein, CDR3 DNA. D genes are given only for firm matches. The size of a clone is reported for some rows only, either as once, few or many, or as a class for expanded clones.

j_gene: TRBJ1-1; d_gene: -; v_gene: TRBV13; abundance: once; CDR3aa: CASSFNRARNTEAFF; CDR3nt: TGTGCCAGCAGCTTCAATAGGGCCCGGAACACTGAAGCTTTCTTT
j_gene: TRBJ2-1; d_gene: -; v_gene: TRBV4-1; abundance: -; CDR3aa: CASSQGGGPKYNEQFF; CDR3nt: TGCGCCAGCAGCCAAGGTGGGGGCCCGAAATACAATGAGCAGTTCTTC
j_gene: TRBJ2-3; d_gene: -; v_gene: TRBV29-1; abundance: -; CDR3aa: CSVEPSAATDTQYF; CDR3nt: TGCAGCGTTGAACCCTCAGCGGCCACAGATACGCAGTATTTT
j_gene: TRBJ1-1; d_gene: -; v_gene: TRBV4-2; abundance: -; CDR3aa: CASSQEQKVRFTEAFF; CDR3nt: TGTGCCAGCAGCCAAGAGCAAAAGGTCCGGTTCACTGAAGCTTTCTTT
j_gene: TRBJ1-3; d_gene: TRBD1; v_gene: TRBV5-4; abundance: -; CDR3aa: CASSVTTGGAGNTIYF; CDR3nt: TGTGCCAGCAGCGTTACGACAGGGGGCGCTGGAAACACCATATATTTT
j_gene: TRBJ2-5; d_gene: -; v_gene: TRBV5-1; abundance: -; CDR3aa: CASSSRAAQETQYF; CDR3nt: TGCGCCAGCAGCTCCCGAGCGGCTCAAGAGACCCAGTACTTC
j_gene: TRBJ2-5; d_gene: -; v_gene: TRBV15; abundance: -; CDR3aa: CATSMNRVGGETQYF; CDR3nt: TGTGCCACCAGCATGAACAGGGTCGGCGGGGAGACCCAGTACTTC
j_gene: TRBJ1-2; d_gene: -; v_gene: TRBV7-8; abundance: -; CDR3aa: CASSLGEENYGYTF; CDR3nt: TGTGCCAGCAGCTTAGGAGAGGAAAACTATGGCTACACCTTC
j_gene: TRBJ2-5; d_gene: -; v_gene: TRBV5-4; abundance: -; CDR3aa: CASSTRLETQYF; CDR3nt: TGTGCCAGCAGTACGCGACTGGAGACCCAGTACTTC
j_gene: TRBJ2-5; d_gene: TRBD1; v_gene: TRBV5-1; abundance: -; CDR3aa: CASSSPTGTTGETQYF; CDR3nt: TGCGCCAGCAGCTCACCGACAGGGACCACAGGAGAGACCCAGTACTTC
j_gene: TRBJ2-5; d_gene: TRBD2; v_gene: TRBV5-1; abundance: -; CDR3aa: CASSLAGTSGGARETQYF; CDR3nt: TGCGCCAGCAGCTTGGCCGGGACTAGCGGGGGGGCTAGAGAGACCCAGTACTTC
j_gene: TRBJ2-3; d_gene: TRBD1; v_gene: TRBV9; abundance: -; CDR3aa: CASSVGGGDTQYF; CDR3nt: TGTGCCAGCAGCGTAGGAGGGGGCGATACGCAGTATTTT
j_gene: TRBJ2-3; d_gene: TRBD1; v_gene: TRBV5-6; abundance: -; CDR3aa: CASSLGGQGDNTQYF; CDR3nt: TGTGCCAGCAGCTTGGGCGGGCAGGGGGACAATACGCAGTATTTT
j_gene: TRBJ1-1; d_gene: -; v_gene: TRBV14; abundance: -; CDR3aa: CASSQPGSEPAREAFF; CDR3nt: TGTGCCAGCAGCCAGCCCGGATCTGAACCGGCCCGTGAAGCTTTCTTT
j_gene: TRBJ2-5; d_gene: TRBD2; v_gene: TRBV29-1; abundance: -; CDR3aa: CSVETGLLYF; CDR3nt: TGCAGCGTTGAGACGGGACTACTGTACTTC
j_gene: TRBJ1-1; d_gene: -; v_gene: TRBV7-2; abundance: -; CDR3aa: CASKWDSRGTEAFF; CDR3nt: TGTGCCAGCAAATGGGATTCAAGGGGCACTGAAGCTTTCTTT
j_gene: TRBJ2-7; d_gene: -; v_gene: TRBV4-2; abundance: -; CDR3aa: CASSLRLFYEQYF; CDR3nt: TGTGCCAGCAGCCTTAGGTTATTCTACGAGCAGTACTTC
j_gene: TRBJ1-6; d_gene: -; v_gene: TRBV6-5; abundance: -; CDR3aa: CASRVDRSSHF; CDR3nt: TGTGCCAGCAGAGTAGACAGGTCGTCTCACTTT
j_gene: TRBJ2-3; d_gene: -; v_gene: TRBV5-1; abundance: few; CDR3aa: CASAIADGTDTQYF; CDR3nt: TGCGCCAGCGCAATAGCGGACGGCACAGATACGCAGTATTTT
j_gene: TRBJ1-1; d_gene: -; v_gene: TRBV6-5; abundance: -; CDR3aa: CASSYSTANTEAFF; CDR3nt: TGTGCCAGCAGTTACTCGACTGCGAACACTGAAGCTTTCTTT
j_gene: TRBJ2-6; d_gene: -; v_gene: TRBV27; abundance: once; CDR3aa: CASSPISGANVLTF; CDR3nt: TGTGCCAGCAGCCCAATCTCTGGGGCCAACGTCCTGACTTTC
j_gene: TRBJ2-3; d_gene: -; v_gene: TRBV13; abundance: -; CDR3aa: CASSLRGGITSTDTQYF; CDR3nt: TGTGCCAGCAGCTTAAGGGGGGGCATTACTAGCACAGATACGCAGTATTTT
j_gene: TRBJ2-3; d_gene: TRBD2; v_gene: TRBV18; abundance: -; CDR3aa: CASSPTSGSTDTQYF; CDR3nt: TGTGCCAGCTCGCCTACTAGCGGGAGCACAGATACGCAGTATTTT
j_gene: TRBJ1-1; d_gene: -; v_gene: TRBV2; abundance: -; CDR3aa: CANSGHPGGTSNTEAFF; CDR3nt: TGTGCCAACAGTGGTCACCCCGGGGGAACCTCGAACACTGAAGCTTTCTTT
j_gene: TRBJ1-1; d_gene: TRBD1; v_gene: TRBV7-2; abundance: -; CDR3aa: CASSSGTGGTNTEAFF; CDR3nt: TGTGCCAGCAGCTCCGGGACAGGGGGAACGAACACTGAAGCTTTCTTT